One sample yielded the 20 T cell receptor beta chains listed below, sequenced in a study of monozygotic twins with inflammatory bowel disease. For each CDR3 protein, TCRdb gives one entry from its re-call of the 5' RACE reads, without DNA. The table lists more than 300,000 distinct CDR3 sequences. The material sequenced was blood. The receptors were sampled from a human donor with ulcerative colitis or Crohn's disease, or a healthy co-twin of an affected twin (not recorded which).

The rearrangement joins TRBV20-1 to TRBJ2-5; TCRdb gives TRBD1 as the D gene, but with no DNA this cannot be confirmed. This CDR3 has 13 residues. The germline gives CDR1 DFQATT, CDR2 SNEGSKA (reference sequence). This CDR3 reads CSAWGTGGETQYF.

The V gene is TRBV25-1, the J gene TRBJ1-5; TCRdb lists TRBD1, though no DNA is available to test this call. Germline-derived CDR1 and CDR2 are MGHDK and SYGVNS. The CDR3 extends over 18 amino acids. CDR3 protein: CASSSGQRAGDSNQPQHF. Using reference TRBV25-1 and TRBJ1-5 for the parts outside the CDR3, the full variable domain is EADIYQTPRYLVIGTGKKITLECSQTMGHDKMYWYQQDPGMELHLIHYSYGVNSTEKGDLSSESTVSRIRTEHFPLTLESARPSHTSQYLCASSSGQRAGDSNQPQHFGDGTRLSIL.

This chain connects TRBV20-1 to TRBJ2-7; TCRdb outputs TRBD1, but without DNA this stays unchecked. The V gene's germline CDR1 is DFQATT and CDR2 SNEGSKA (reference sequence). The CDR3 is 12 amino acids. CDR3 sequence: CSARALGDEQYF.

This chain's CDR3 is CSAPNRETGELFF. The chain joins TRBV20-1 to TRBJ2-2; the TCRdb D gene call, TRBD1, has no DNA to confirm it. Germline V gives CDR1 DFQATT, CDR2 SNEGSKA (reference sequence). This CDR3 is built from 13 residues.

The chain recombines TRBV28 with TRBJ2-7; as DNA is missing, the TRBD1 call by TCRdb cannot be tested. CDR3 length: 13 residues. CDR1 MDHEN and CDR2 SYDVKM come from the germline V gene. This CDR3 reads CASSWDTYYEQYF.

V and J are TRBV20-1 and TRBJ2-3; with no DNA, the TCRdb D assignment of TRBD1 cannot be verified. Germline CDR1 reads DFQATT; CDR2 reads SNEGSKA (reference sequence). This CDR3 region has 16 residues. CDR3 sequence: CSARGPTGAGTDTQYF.

The genes are TRBV7-3 and TRBJ2-1; the D call of TRBD2 rests on TCRdb alone, since no DNA is present to check it. Germline loops: CDR1 SGHTA, CDR2 FQGTGA. The CDR3 loop spans 17 amino acids. CDR3 amino acids: CASSLNPPGLVYNEQFF.

J is TRBJ2-2 and V is TRBV29-1; TCRdb returns TRBD1, unconfirmable since there is no DNA. Germline V CDR1 and CDR2: SQVTM, ANQGSEA. CDR3 length: 15 residues. Here the CDR3 reads CSVEEGQGNTGKLFF.

CDR3 in amino acids: CASNTIGGGHTEAFF. This chain links TRBV6-1 with TRBJ1-1; TCRdb's assignment of TRBD1 cannot be checked, as there is no DNA. Germline loops: CDR1 MNHNS, CDR2 SASEGT. This CDR3 spans 15 amino acids.

The V gene is TRBV18, the J gene TRBJ2-2; TCRdb's assignment of TRBD1 cannot be checked, as there is no DNA. The CDR3 has 16 amino acids. CDR1 is KGHSH and CDR2 is LQKENI in the germline V gene. This CDR3 reads CASSPLLVGATGELFF.

The chain carries TRBV4-3 and TRBJ2-2; TCRdb's D gene call, TRBD1, goes unchecked for lack of DNA. CDR1 and CDR2 (germline): LGHNA, YSLEER. CDR3 length: 15 residues. The CDR3 protein is CASSHLTGSGGELFF.

This chain uses TRBV6-2 or TRBV6-3 with TRBJ1-5; as DNA is missing, the TRBD1 call by TCRdb cannot be tested. Germline CDR1 and CDR2: MNHEY and SVGEGT. The CDR3 totals 13 residues. CDR3 sequence reads: CASSYLGDQPQHF.

This chain links TRBV7-6 with TRBJ2-7; TCRdb outputs TRBD1, but without DNA this stays unchecked. Germline lookup yields CDR1 SGHVS and CDR2 FNYEAQ. The CDR3 is 15 residues long. Here the CDR3 reads CASSLARDRPYEQYF.

The genes are TRBV19 and TRBJ1-4. CDR3 size: 15 residues. Germline V gives CDR1 LNHDA, CDR2 SQIVND (reference sequence). The CDR3 loop is CASSPQTATNEKLFF.

This chain joins TRBV6-2 or TRBV6-3 and TRBJ2-5. This CDR3 comprises 13 residues. Germline lookup yields CDR1 MNHEY and CDR2 SVGEGT. The CDR3: CASLDRVRETQYF.

The chain carries TRBV4-3 and TRBJ2-7; TCRdb gives TRBD2 as the D gene, but with no DNA this cannot be confirmed. The CDR3 is 16 amino acids. CDR1 is LGHNA, CDR2 YSLEER, per germline. CDR3 protein: CASSQDTSGGSYEQYF.

CDR3 protein: CASSLTTLQEAFF. This chain connects TRBV7-3 to TRBJ1-1. The length of the CDR3 is 13 residues. CDR1 and CDR2 (germline): SGHTA, FQGTGA.

The V gene is TRBV15, the J gene TRBJ1-4; TCRdb lists TRBD1, though no DNA is available to test this call. Germline assignment: CDR1 LNHNV and CDR2 YYDKDF (reference sequence). The CDR3 is 17 residues long. Here the CDR3 reads CATSRDYSWTGDEKLFF.

The rearrangement uses TRBV20-1 and TRBJ1-5; TCRdb designates TRBD1, a call that cannot be tested without DNA. Germline V lookup: CDR1 DFQATT, CDR2 SNEGSKA (reference sequence). CDR3 length: 15 amino acids. The CDR3 region is CSASRQGAPNQPQHF.

The chain is built from TRBV6-1 and TRBJ2-3; TCRdb selects TRBD1, and the lack of DNA leaves this call unchecked. The germline V gene has CDR1 MNHNS and CDR2 SASEGT. The CDR3 sequence is 16 residues long. The CDR3 loop reads CASRIQGLRPTDTQYF.